The 14 T cell receptor beta chains presented below share a single source sample, sequenced in a study of blood T cell repertoires in COVID-19. Here immunoSEQ multiplex PCR was the method, and the copy in TCRdb shows in-frame clones only, minus some. The table records more than 250,000 clones, about four fifths of them present only once. Sequencing was done on a sample of peripheral blood. These receptors were collected from a woman between 45 and 60 years old with acute or convalescent COVID-19.

This chain joins TRBV15 and TRBJ2-7, with 11 positions matching TRBD2. The junction had 3 bases not matched to a gene; V was cut back by 2 bases and J by 3 bases. CDR3 length: 15 amino acids. CDR1 and CDR2 (germline): LNHNV, YYDKDF (reference sequence). CDR3: CATSRPGTSGYEQYF. The CDR3 region has the DNA TGTGCCACCAGCAGACCCGGGACTAGCGGCTACGAGCAGTACTTC.

To note about this clone: An end of the junction differs from the germline gene, which may be a read error. Other DNA variants within this sample encode the same CDR3. V and J are TRBV2 and TRBJ1-5, with D hard to call. The germline CDR1 and CDR2 sequences are SNHLY and FYNNEI. This CDR3 has 12 residues. The CDR3 DNA follows: TGCGCCAGCAGTTTCGAGAGACAGCCCCAGCATTTT. It translates to CASSFERQPQHF.

V and J are TRBV24-1 and TRBJ2-3, with TRBD2 as a possible D gene (6 bases). Trimming took off 1 base at V and 6 bases at J, with 10 bases between the two ends. CDR3 length: 14 residues. Looked up from germline, CDR1 is KGHDR and CDR2 is SFDVKD. The CDR3: CATSDFSREDTQYF. The CDR3 DNA reads TGTGCCACCAGTGATTTTAGTCGGGAGGATACGCAGTATTTT.

A note on this clone: Other DNA variants within this sample encode the same CDR3. J is TRBJ1-1 and V is TRBV20-1; D is uncertain. V was pared by 3 bases and J by 3 bases, with 5 bases between. This CDR3 comprises 11 residues. Germline V gene lookup returns CDR1 DFQATT and CDR2 SNEGSKA (reference sequence). CDR3 protein: CSARDYTEAFF. As DNA, the CDR3 is TGCAGTGCTAGGGACTACACTGAAGCTTTCTTT.

V and J are TRBV5-4 and TRBJ1-5; TRBD1 agrees at 7 bases. The CDR3 extends over 15 amino acids. V shed 4 bases, J shed 1 base, and the junction held 5 bases outside the gene matches. From germline, CDR1 is SGHNT and CDR2 YYREEE (reference sequence). The CDR3: CASSQGGGSNQPQHF. The CDR3 nucleotides are TGTGCCAGCAGCCAAGGAGGGGGCAGCAATCAGCCCCAGCATTTT.

The chain has TRBV10-2 and TRBJ1-6; perhaps TRBD1 as D (5 bases). Trimming removed 8 bases from V and 3 bases from J, with 14 bases in between. The CDR3 is made up of 15 amino acids. Germline assignment: CDR1 WSHSY and CDR2 SAAADI. The CDR3: CASSKGFGYNSPLHF. The CDR3 nucleotides are TGCGCCAGCTCCAAGGGGTTTGGCTATAATTCACCCCTCCACTTT.

This chain uses TRBV30 with TRBJ1-1; D gene unclear. The CDR3 totals 13 residues. Deletions cut 0 bases from V and 1 base from J, with 6 bases between. From germline, CDR1 is GTSNPN and CDR2 SVGIG (reference sequence). The CDR3 nucleotides are TGTGCCTGGAGTGTTCCGGGGAACACTGAAGCTTTCTTT. Translated, it gives CAWSVPGNTEAFF. Full variable domain (missing parts from reference TRBV30 and TRBJ1-1): SQTIHQWPATLVQPVGSPLSLECTVEGTSNPNLYWYRQAAGRGLQLLFYSVGIGQISSEVPQNLSASRPQDRQFILSSKKLLLSDSGFYLCAWSVPGNTEAFFGQGTRLTVV.

This rearrangement joins TRBV20-1 to TRBJ2-7; D perhaps matches TRBD1 (6 bases). Trimming pared 6 bases from V and 4 bases from J, leaving 10 bases between. This CDR3 region has 11 residues. Germline V gene lookup returns CDR1 DFQATT and CDR2 SNEGSKA (reference sequence). The CDR3 region is CSAKDRYEQYF. DNA for the CDR3: TGCAGTGCGAAGGACAGATACGAGCAGTACTTC.

On this clone: The same CDR3 can be traced to other DNA sequences in this sample. This chain links TRBV24-1 with TRBJ1-5; D gene unclear. The CDR3 covers 12 residues. In germline, CDR1 is KGHDR, CDR2 SFDVKD. The V end was cut by 4 bases, the J end by 5 bases, with 5 bases between. CDR3 loop: CATSDPDQPQHF. CDR3 DNA: TGTGCCACCAGTGACCCCGATCAGCCCCAGCATTTT.

This clone showed up just a few times. V gene TRBV7-8 combines with J gene TRBJ2-3; D remains ambiguous. The CDR3 has 15 amino acids. The V gene's germline CDR1 is SGHVS and CDR2 FQNEAQ. V lost 2 bases to trimming and J lost 2 bases, with 11 bases between them. CDR3 in amino acids: CASSLFRLYTDTQYF. CDR3 sequence (DNA): TGTGCCAGCAGCTTATTTCGACTGTACACAGATACGCAGTATTTT.

The genes are TRBV30 and TRBJ1-3; weak D call: TRBD1 (5 bases). This CDR3 has 14 amino acids. Trimming stripped 2 bases from V and 2 bases from J, with 10 bases between. Germline values: CDR1 GTSNPN, CDR2 SVGIG (reference sequence). CDR3 in amino acids: CAWSYTGTGNTIYF. CDR3 nucleotide sequence: TGTGCCTGGAGTTATACAGGAACTGGAAACACCATATATTTT.

V is TRBV30 and J is TRBJ2-2; no definite D call. V lost 5 bases to trimming and J lost 7 bases, with 5 bases between them. This CDR3 region has 10 residues. The germline gives CDR1 GTSNPN, CDR2 SVGIG (reference sequence). The CDR3 is CAWDHGELFF. CDR3 coding DNA: TGTGCCTGGGATCACGGGGAGCTGTTTTTT. The entire variable domain, with the rest obtained from reference TRBV30 and TRBJ2-2, is as follows: SQTIHQWPATLVQPVGSPLSLECTVEGTSNPNLYWYRQAAGRGLQLLFYSVGIGQISSEVPQNLSASRPQDRQFILSSKKLLLSDSGFYLCAWDHGELFFGEGSRLTVL.

V and J are TRBV9 and TRBJ2-1; TRBD1 might be the D (6 bases). The V and J ends lost 3 bases and 7 bases respectively, with 14 bases between them. CDR1 SGDLS and CDR2 YYNGEE come from the germline V gene. The CDR3 runs 14 residues. The CDR3, as DNA: TGTGCCAGCAGCGGTGGGGTGGGGACAAATGAGCAGTTCTTC. It specifies CASSGGVGTNEQFF.

The rearrangement joins TRBV5-4 to TRBJ2-1; TRBD2 aligns across 8 bases. Germline assignment: CDR1 SGHNT and CDR2 YYREEE (reference sequence). V was pared by 1 base and J by 5 bases, with 8 bases of the junction left unmatched. This CDR3 has 16 amino acids. The CDR3 nucleotides are TGTGCCAGCAGCTTGTCTGGCGGGAGGTTCGACAATGAGCAGTTCTTC. This codes for CASSLSGGRFDNEQFF.